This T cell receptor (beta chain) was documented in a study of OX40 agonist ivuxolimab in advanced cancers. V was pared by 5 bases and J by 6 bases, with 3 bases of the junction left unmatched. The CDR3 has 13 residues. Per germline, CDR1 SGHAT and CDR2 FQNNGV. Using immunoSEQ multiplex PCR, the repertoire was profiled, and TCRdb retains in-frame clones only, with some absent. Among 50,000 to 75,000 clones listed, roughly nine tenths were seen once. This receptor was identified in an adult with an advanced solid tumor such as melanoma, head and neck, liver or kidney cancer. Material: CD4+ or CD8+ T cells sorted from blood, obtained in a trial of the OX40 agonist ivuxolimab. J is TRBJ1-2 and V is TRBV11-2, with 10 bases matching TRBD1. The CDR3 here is CASSLGTGDGYTF. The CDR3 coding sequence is TGTGCCAGCAGCCTTGGGACAGGGGATGGCTACACCTTC.